The following is a TCR beta chain sequence with its context. The antigen remains unidentified. This record belongs to a study of graft-versus-host responses after intestinal transplantation. About the research overall: Once they had received anti-thymocyte globulin induction, all recipients took tacrolimus and steroids for around 3 years.

This table comes from immunoSEQ multiplex PCR, and its TCRdb copy is limited to in-frame clones, with some not included. The table lists some 82,000 clones, around 86% of them singletons. This CDR3 is 11 amino acids long. V lost 3 bases and J 6 bases, leaving 7 bases between the germline ends. Germline CDR1 is SGHDT and CDR2 is YYEEEE. This clonotype originated in a human donor who was the organ donor for an intestinal transplant. The chain has TRBV5-6 and TRBJ2-7; D is unclear. This specimen consisted of unstimulated CD8+ T cells sorted from spleen or lymph node cells, obtained before transplant. The CDR3 DNA is TGTGCCAGCAGCTCCGGCGGCGAGCAGTACTTC. It is translated as CASSSGGEQYF. Complete variable domain (other parts from reference TRBV5-6 and TRBJ2-7): DAGVTQSPTHLIKTRGQQVTLRCSPKSGHDTVSWYQQALGQGPQFIFQYYEEEERQRGNFPDRFSGHQFPNYSSELNVNALLLGDSALYLCASSSGGEQYFGPGTRLTVT.